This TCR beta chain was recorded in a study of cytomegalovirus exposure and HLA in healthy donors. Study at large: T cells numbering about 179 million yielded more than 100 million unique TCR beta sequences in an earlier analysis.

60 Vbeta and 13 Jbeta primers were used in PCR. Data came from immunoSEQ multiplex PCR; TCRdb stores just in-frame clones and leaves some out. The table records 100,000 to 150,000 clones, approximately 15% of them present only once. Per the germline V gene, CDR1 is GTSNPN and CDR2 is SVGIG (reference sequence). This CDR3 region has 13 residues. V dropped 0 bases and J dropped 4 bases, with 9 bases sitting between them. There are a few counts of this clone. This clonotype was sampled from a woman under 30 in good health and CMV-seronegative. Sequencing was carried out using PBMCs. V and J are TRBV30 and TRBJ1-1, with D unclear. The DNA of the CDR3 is TGTGCCTGGAGTGTTGGGAGGAGCACTGAAGCTTTCTTT. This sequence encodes CAWSVGRSTEAFF.